This entry lists 21 T cell receptor beta chains sequenced from one sample in a study of blood T cells in healthy people across ages (dated by TCRdb to the mid-2010s). The library was made by 5' RACE. Sequencer: Illumina HiSeq 2500. A second PCR of about 6 to 11 cycles was performed with a sample-barcoded 5' primer and a J-beta primer mix. TCRdb ran its own pipeline on the public reads, namely fastp trimming at Q25 and MiXCR clone calling, and kept in-frame beta chains. Duplicate CDR3 protein sequences are folded into a single record with the most common DNA and genes. The sample table records about 930,000 distinct CDR3 sequences; almost 30% of these occur just once. 10% to 13% of the sample comes from the top ten. These data were also filed under a second study, of T cells of mothers and their children.

Material for sequencing was blood. The receptors were gathered from a woman aged 35 to 49 in good health.

Worth noting for this clonotype: This may arise from a read error, as a much more abundant clone is one base away. The rearrangement joins TRBV5-1 to TRBJ2-7; D unresolved. The CDR3 spans 14 residues. The germline V gene has CDR1 SGHRS and CDR2 YFSETQ. V was cut by 0 bases and J by 3 bases, with 10 bases left in between. CDR3 DNA: TGCGCCAGCAGCTTGGGGCCACTCCGCTACGAGCAGTACTTC. This codes for CASSLGPLRYEQYF. The entire variable domain, with the rest obtained from reference TRBV5-1 and TRBJ2-7, is as follows: KAGVTQTPRYLIKTRGQQVTLSCSPISGHRSVSWYQQTPGQGLQFLFEYFSETQRNKGNFPGRFSGRQFSNSRSEMNVSTLELGDSALYLCASSLGPLRYEQYFGPGTRLTVT.

This clonotype was recorded at least ten times. The rearrangement links TRBV29-1 to TRBJ2-6, with D unclear. This CDR3 region has 13 residues. Germline assignment: CDR1 SQVTM and CDR2 ANQGSEA. The germline V and J ends were trimmed by 4 bases and 4 bases, with 8 bases remaining between them. The CDR3 coding sequence is TGCAGCGTTGTGCCCATAGGGGCCAACGTCCTGACTTTC. Translating gives CSVVPIGANVLTF.

This clonotype came up a few times. V usage is TRBV9 and J usage is TRBJ1-1; D may be TRBD1 (5 bases). The CDR3 has 16 residues. Trimming shortened V by 3 bases and J by 1 base, and 16 bases separated the two germline ends. Germline CDR1 reads SGDLS; CDR2 reads YYNGEE. This CDR3 reads CASSAGLTVANTEAFF. CDR3 DNA: TGTGCCAGCAGCGCAGGATTGACAGTCGCGAACACTGAAGCTTTCTTT.

This clonotype was detected only a few times. V gene TRBV7-2 combines with J gene TRBJ2-6, with TRBD1 matching over 10 bases. J lost 1 base, V lost 4 bases, and 7 bases had no gene match. This CDR3 has 18 amino acids. The germline V gene has CDR1 SGHTA and CDR2 FQGNSA. For the CDR3, the DNA is TGTGCCAGCAGCTCCGGACAGGGGGGGTTATCTGGGGCCAACGTCCTGACTTTC. This gives the protein CASSSGQGGLSGANVLTF.

This clonotype was detected many times. This chain links TRBV12-3 or TRBV12-4 with TRBJ2-4, with 11 bases identical to TRBD2. The trim removed 5 bases at V and 6 bases at J, leaving 3 bases unmatched. The CDR3 contains 14 residues. The CDR3 spells CASSAGTSGNIQYF. CDR3 sequence (DNA): TGTGCCAGCAGTGCCGGGACTAGCGGAAACATTCAGTACTTC.

This clonotype has just a few counts. V is TRBV27 and J is TRBJ1-1; D is ambiguous. The ends were cut back, 8 bases at V and 11 bases at J, with 15 bases in the middle. CDR3 length: 11 amino acids. CDR1 and CDR2 from the germline V gene are MNHEY and SMNVEV (reference sequence). The CDR3 DNA reads as TGTGCCAGCGGGTTTGGGAAGAGGGCTTTCTTT. It yields the protein CASGFGKRAFF.

This chain connects TRBV27 to TRBJ1-1; 8 nucleotides align to TRBD1. From germline, CDR1 is MNHEY and CDR2 SMNVEV (reference sequence). The CDR3 consists of 14 residues. Unmatched junction bases numbered 3, after V lost 6 bases and J lost 0 bases. The CDR3 protein is CASRMDRVNTEAFF. CDR3 bases: TGTGCCAGCAGGATGGACAGGGTGAACACTGAAGCTTTCTTT.

This sequence joins TRBV12-3 or TRBV12-4 and TRBJ2-3; the match to TRBD1 covers 7 bases. V shed 6 bases, J shed 13 bases, and the junction held 19 bases outside the gene matches. The CDR3 is made up of 15 amino acids. In DNA, the CDR3 is TGTGCCAGCAGCAGGACCGGGACAGTAGCAGATGCGGAGTATTTT. Its translation is CASSRTGTVADAEYF.

This clonotype has at least ten counts. V gene TRBV15 combines with J gene TRBJ2-6; D perhaps matches TRBD1 (7 bases). Trimming took 0 bases from V and 11 from J, leaving 14 bases between them. From germline, CDR1 is LNHNV and CDR2 YYDKDF (reference sequence). The CDR3 spans 15 residues. The CDR3 reads CATSRDRQGGDVLTF. CDR3 sequence (DNA): TGTGCCACCAGCAGAGATCGGCAGGGGGGAGACGTCCTGACTTTC.

Notes on this clonotype: A junction boundary mismatches the germline segment, possibly from a read error. This rearrangement joins TRBV5-1 to TRBJ1-2, with D tentatively TRBD1 (6 bases). The CDR3 contains 13 residues. Germline lookup yields CDR1 SGHRS and CDR2 YFSETQ. The CDR3, as DNA: TGCGCCAACAGCGAGCCAGGGGTGGGTGGCTACACCTTC. It yields the protein CANSEPGVGGYTF.

The J gene is TRBJ1-5, the V gene TRBV5-1; D possibly corresponds to TRBD1 (6 bases). Trimming took 0 bases from V and 1 from J, leaving 11 bases between them. The germline CDR1 and CDR2 sequences are SGHRS and YFSETQ. The CDR3 is 16 amino acids. In DNA form, the CDR3 reads TGCGCCAGCAGCTTGGACGGGACAAGCAGCAATCAGCCCCAGCATTTT. Translation gives CASSLDGTSSNQPQHF. The variable domain in full, with the rest retrieved from reference TRBV5-1 and TRBJ1-5, is KAGVTQTPRYLIKTRGQQVTLSCSPISGHRSVSWYQQTPGQGLQFLFEYFSETQRNKGNFPGRFSGRQFSNSRSEMNVSTLELGDSALYLCASSLDGTSSNQPQHFGDGTRLSIL.

This chain joins TRBV7-2 and TRBJ1-4; D unclear. V was clipped by 5 bases and J by 0 bases, with 7 bases between them. The length of the CDR3 is 14 residues. CDR1 and CDR2 (germline): SGHTA, FQGNSA. CDR3 amino acids: CASSVQTTNEKLFF. The CDR3 region has the DNA TGTGCCAGCAGCGTACAGACAACTAATGAAAAACTGTTTTTT.

At least ten counts were recorded for this clonotype. V and J are TRBV28 and TRBJ2-7, with 10 bases lining up with TRBD2. Trimming cost V 5 bases and J 0 bases; bases outside gene matches: 4. The CDR3 totals 15 residues. The germline V gene has CDR1 MDHEN and CDR2 SYDVKM. CDR3 nucleotide sequence: TGTGCCAGCAGTCCAATAGCGGGGGGCTCCTACGAGCAGTACTTC. Translated, it gives CASSPIAGGSYEQYF.

This clonotype turned up a few times. The V call is TRBV3-1, the J call TRBJ2-3, with 7 bases identical to TRBD1. Germline CDR1 reads LGHDT; CDR2 reads YNNKEL (reference sequence). The junction had 7 bases not matched to a gene; V was cut back by 4 bases and J by 9 bases. This CDR3 spans 13 amino acids. Written as DNA, the CDR3 is TGTGCCAGCAGCCCTAAAACAGGGGAGACGCAGTATTTT. Its translation: CASSPKTGETQYF.

In the case of this clonotype: A much larger clone lies a single base off, so this may be a read error. This chain links TRBV5-1 with TRBJ2-5; TRBD1 or TRBD2 may be the D gene (5 bases each). TRBJ2-1 explains the end of the DNA better; the J call may be wrong. There are 14 residues in the CDR3. The V gene's germline CDR1 is SGHRS and CDR2 YFSETQ. The DNA for the CDR3 is TGCGCCAGCAGGAGGGGAGAGTACCAAGAGACCCAGTTCTTC. This gives the protein CASRRGEYQETQFF.

CDR3 residues: CASSYTGDNNSPLHF. In DNA form, the CDR3 reads TGTGCCAGCAGTTACACAGGGGATAATAATTCACCCCTCCACTTT. V is TRBV6-5 and J is TRBJ1-6; 7 nucleotides line up with TRBD1. The CDR3 runs 15 residues. With V trimmed by 2 bases and J by 5 bases, 3 bases remained unmatched. Germline-derived CDR1 and CDR2 are MNHEY and SVGAGI.

The chain carries TRBV5-1 and TRBJ2-3, with 9 bases lining up with TRBD1. Losses at the gene ends were 0 bases for V and 3 bases for J; bases not matched to a gene: 11. This CDR3 has 18 residues. Germline V gives CDR1 SGHRS, CDR2 YFSETQ. The CDR3 region is CASSLGNLIQGATDTQYF. The CDR3 bases are TGCGCCAGCAGCTTGGGAAACCTTATACAGGGGGCTACAGATACGCAGTATTTT.

The J gene is TRBJ1-1, the V gene TRBV5-1; D gene ambiguous. Germline V gene sequence: CDR1 SGHRS, CDR2 YFSETQ. V was shortened by 5 bases and J by 3 bases, with 11 bases between the two germline ends. The CDR3 covers 13 residues. The CDR3 region is CASRKVVDTEAFF. The CDR3 DNA follows: TGCGCCAGCAGGAAGGTGGTGGACACTGAAGCTTTCTTT.

The sample holds many counts of this clonotype. The gene calls are TRBV4-2 and TRBJ1-4; 9 bases match TRBD1. This CDR3 is 14 amino acids long. The germline gives CDR1 LGHNA, CDR2 YNFKEQ. J lost 8 bases, V lost 5 bases, and 6 bases had no gene match. The DNA of the CDR3 is TGTGCCAGCAGCGAGGACAGGGGAGACGAAAAACTGTTTTTT. Translated: CASSEDRGDEKLFF.

J is TRBJ2-6 and V is TRBV20-1, with 8 bases aligning to TRBD1. V shed 6 bases, J shed 1 base, and the junction held 2 bases outside the gene matches. The CDR3 contains 14 residues. Germline V gene sequence: CDR1 DFQATT, CDR2 SNEGSKA (reference sequence). Here the CDR3 DNA reads TGCAGTGCCCAGGGGGCTTCTGGGGCCAACGTCCTGACTTTC. This sequence encodes CSAQGASGANVLTF.

As to this clonotype: Possible read error: a much larger clone is one base away. V usage is TRBV28 and J usage is TRBJ2-7, with D perhaps TRBD2 (5 bases). The CDR3 has 13 amino acids. The germline V gene has CDR1 MDHEN and CDR2 SYDVKM. The CDR3 reads CAGSPDEGYEQYF. CDR3 nucleotides: TGTGCCGGCAGCCCCGATGAGGGCTACGAGCAGTACTTC.